This T cell receptor (beta chain) was obtained from a study of blood T cell repertoires in COVID-19. Study summary: Acute-phase and convalescent COVID-19 samples originated in the United States, Italy and Spain.

Sequenced by immunoSEQ multiplex PCR; TCRdb stores in-frame clones only, minus some. The sample holds under 250,000 clones, over 70% seen once. This CDR3 spans 13 amino acids. The germline V gene has CDR1 SNHLY and CDR2 FYNNEI. With V trimmed by 7 bases and J by 3 bases, 5 bases remained unmatched. The source of this sequence is a woman aged 35 to 49 who had been exposed to COVID-19. Material for sequencing was PBMCs or T cells enriched from blood (not recorded which). V usage is TRBV2 and J usage is TRBJ1-2; 7 bases map to TRBD1. The CDR3 region has the DNA TGTGCCAGCACTCCCGGGACAGACTATGGCTACACCTTC. Encoded protein: CASTPGTDYGYTF.